The clone carrying this T cell receptor (beta chain) was recorded once. Sequencing was performed with immunoSEQ multiplex PCR; in TCRdb, only in-frame clones are kept and a portion is missing. Of 130,000 to 150,000 clones in the sample, around 80% were seen once. This entry comes from a study of blood T cell repertoires in COVID-19. Study context: Sites across the United States, Italy and Spain contributed samples from acute and convalescent COVID-19. Nucleic acid was either cDNA or gDNA, and it came from T cells, B-cell-depleted T cells, or PBMCs.

The CDR3 loop spans 14 amino acids. CDR1 GTSNPN and CDR2 SVGIG come from the germline V gene (reference sequence). The V gene end was trimmed by 0 bases and the J gene end by 6 bases; junction bases not matched to a gene: 5. The clonotype originates from a human donor in a cohort sampled during active COVID-19. The chain combines TRBV30 with TRBJ2-1; 7 bases agree with TRBD1. Sequencing used peripheral blood. CDR3 bases: TGTGCCTGGAGTGTCACAGGGGTGGGCAATGAGCAGTTCTTC. This translates into CAWSVTGVGNEQFF. Variable domain in full (rest from reference TRBV30 and TRBJ2-1): SQTIHQWPATLVQPVGSPLSLECTVEGTSNPNLYWYRQAAGRGLQLLFYSVGIGQISSEVPQNLSASRPQDRQFILSSKKLLLSDSGFYLCAWSVTGVGNEQFFGPGTRLTVL.